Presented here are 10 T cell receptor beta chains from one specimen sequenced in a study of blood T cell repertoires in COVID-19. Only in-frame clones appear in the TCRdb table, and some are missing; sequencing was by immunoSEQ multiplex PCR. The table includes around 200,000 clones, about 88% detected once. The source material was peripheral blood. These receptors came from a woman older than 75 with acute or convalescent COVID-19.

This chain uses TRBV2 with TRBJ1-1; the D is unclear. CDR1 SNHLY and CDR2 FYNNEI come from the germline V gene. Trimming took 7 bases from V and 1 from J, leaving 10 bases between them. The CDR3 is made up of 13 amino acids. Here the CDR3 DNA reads TGTGCCAGCACCCTTCAAGCGAACACTGAAGCTTTCTTT. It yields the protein CASTLQANTEAFF.

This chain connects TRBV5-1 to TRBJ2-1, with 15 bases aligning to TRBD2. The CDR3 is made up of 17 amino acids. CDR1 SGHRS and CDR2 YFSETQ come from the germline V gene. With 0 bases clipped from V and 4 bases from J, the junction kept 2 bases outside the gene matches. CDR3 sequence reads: CASSLAGTSGRYNEQFF. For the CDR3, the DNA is TGCGCCAGCAGCTTGGCTGGGACTAGCGGGAGGTACAATGAGCAGTTCTTC.

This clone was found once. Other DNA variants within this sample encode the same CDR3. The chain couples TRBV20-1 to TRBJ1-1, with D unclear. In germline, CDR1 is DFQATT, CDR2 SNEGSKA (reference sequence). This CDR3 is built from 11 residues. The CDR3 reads CSHRGNTEAFF. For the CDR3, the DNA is TGCAGCCACCGGGGGAACACTGAAGCTTTCTTT.

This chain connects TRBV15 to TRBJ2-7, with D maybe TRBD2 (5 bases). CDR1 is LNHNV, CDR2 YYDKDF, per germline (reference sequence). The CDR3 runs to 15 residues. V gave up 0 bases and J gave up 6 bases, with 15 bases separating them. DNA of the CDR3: TGTGCCACCAGCAGAGACCTAACAGCGGTGGGCGAGCAGTACTTC. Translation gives CATSRDLTAVGEQYF.

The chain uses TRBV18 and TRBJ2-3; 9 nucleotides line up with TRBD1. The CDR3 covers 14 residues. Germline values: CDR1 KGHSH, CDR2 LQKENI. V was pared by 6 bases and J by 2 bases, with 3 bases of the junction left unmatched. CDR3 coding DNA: TGTGCCAGCTCTAGGACAGGGGCCACAGATACGCAGTATTTT. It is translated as CASSRTGATDTQYF.

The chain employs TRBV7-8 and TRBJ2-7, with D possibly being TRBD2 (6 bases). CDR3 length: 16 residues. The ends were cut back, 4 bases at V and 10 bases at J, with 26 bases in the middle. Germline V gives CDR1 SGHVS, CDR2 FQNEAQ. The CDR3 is CASSSPGGGETSKQYF. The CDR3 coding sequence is TGTGCCAGCAGCTCCCCTGGAGGCGGGGAGACGAGCAAACAGTACTTC.

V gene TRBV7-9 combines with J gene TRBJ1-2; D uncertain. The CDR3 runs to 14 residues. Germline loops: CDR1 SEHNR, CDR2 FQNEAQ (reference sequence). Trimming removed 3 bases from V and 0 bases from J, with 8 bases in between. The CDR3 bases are TGTGCCAGCAGCTTTGGCGGAACTAACTATGGCTACACCTTC. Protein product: CASSFGGTNYGYTF.

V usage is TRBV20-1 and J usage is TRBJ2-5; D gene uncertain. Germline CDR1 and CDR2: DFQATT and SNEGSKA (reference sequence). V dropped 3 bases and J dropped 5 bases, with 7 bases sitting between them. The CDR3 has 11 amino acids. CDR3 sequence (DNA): TGCAGTGCTAGGCTAGTGGAGACCCAGTACTTC. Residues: CSARLVETQYF.

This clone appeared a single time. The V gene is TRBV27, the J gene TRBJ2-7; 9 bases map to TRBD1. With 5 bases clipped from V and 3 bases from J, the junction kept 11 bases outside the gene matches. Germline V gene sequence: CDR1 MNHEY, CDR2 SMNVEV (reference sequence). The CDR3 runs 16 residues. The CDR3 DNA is TGTGCCAGCAGTCGTACCCGGACAGGGGCGATCTACGAGCAGTACTTC. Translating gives CASSRTRTGAIYEQYF.

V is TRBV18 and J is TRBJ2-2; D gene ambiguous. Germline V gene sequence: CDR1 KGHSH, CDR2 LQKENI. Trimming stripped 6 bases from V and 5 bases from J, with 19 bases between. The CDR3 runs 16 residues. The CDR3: CASSLNYNVMTGELFF. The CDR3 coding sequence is TGTGCCAGCTCCCTCAACTATAATGTTATGACCGGGGAGCTGTTTTTT.